What follows are 5 T cell receptor beta chains derived from one specimen sequenced in a study of blood T cell repertoires in COVID-19 (dated by TCRdb to 2020 to 2022). The library relied on the immunoSEQ multiplex PCR assay. This immuneACCESS table, as held by TCRdb, lists in-frame sequences with V and J called but not all clones. Of the missing ones, under half trace to an unresolved V gene in checked studies; the others have no known cause. Present in this sample are about 64,000 clones, around four fifths of which were seen just once. Clones ranked in the top ten supply about 12% of the sample. Material for sequencing was peripheral blood. These receptor sequences come from a human donor in a cohort sampled during active COVID-19.

The gene calls are TRBV9 and TRBJ2-7; 9 bases line up with TRBD2. CDR3 length: 19 amino acids. The trim removed 0 bases at V and 3 bases at J, leaving 16 bases unmatched. Germline CDR1 reads SGDLS; CDR2 reads YYNGEE. The CDR3 DNA sequence: TGTGCCAGCAGCGTAGCGCCTGGGGGAGCGGGGGGTATATTCTACGAGCAGTACTTC. Amino acids: CASSVAPGGAGGIFYEQYF.

This clone turned up a few times. The rearrangement uses TRBV6-6 and TRBJ1-6, with TRBD1 as a possible D gene (6 bases). The V gene's germline CDR1 is MNHNY and CDR2 SVGAGI (reference sequence). This CDR3 has 15 residues. The ends were cut back, 5 bases at V and 9 bases at J, with 17 bases in the middle. Here the CDR3 DNA reads TGTGCCAGCAGTCAAGGACAGTCCTACCCTTCACCCCTCCACTTT. It translates to CASSQGQSYPSPLHF.

This rearrangement joins TRBV12-3 or TRBV12-4 to TRBJ1-5, with unresolved D. Trimming took off 2 bases at V and 4 bases at J, with 6 bases between the two ends. The CDR3 extends over 13 amino acids. The CDR3 coding sequence is TGTGCCAGCAGTTTACCGGGAAATCAGCCCCAGCATTTT. Its translation is CASSLPGNQPQHF.

CDR3 sequence reads: CASSQGAGGRETQYF. In nucleotides, the CDR3 is TGTGCCAGCAGCCAAGGAGCGGGGGGGCGGGAGACCCAGTACTTC. The chain recombines TRBV3-1 (or the pseudogene TRBV3-2) with TRBJ2-5, with 10 bases lining up with TRBD2. CDR1 is LGHDT, CDR2 YNNKEL, per germline (reference sequence). The CDR3 is made up of 15 amino acids. V shed 1 base, J shed 5 bases, and the junction held 4 bases outside the gene matches.

This chain connects TRBV6-5 to TRBJ2-3; 13 bases match TRBD2. The V segment lost 2 bases and the J segment 7 bases; nucleotides outside the gene matches: 6. CDR3 size: 16 residues. The V gene's germline CDR1 is MNHEY and CDR2 SVGAGI. Written as DNA, the CDR3 is TGTGCCAGCAGTTACCCACTAGCGGGGGGGCGATATACGCAGTATTTT. It codes for CASSYPLAGGRYTQYF.